The 15 T cell receptor beta chains in this list originate from one sample, sequenced in a study of identical twins. TCRdb reprocessed the 5' RACE reads via MiXCR and lists one record per CDR3 protein. Among more than 600,000 distinct CDR3 sequences listed, around a sixth were seen once. A further study also used this sample, focusing on T cells expressing NK-cell markers.

The sample consisted of PBMCs. These receptors came from a woman aged 18-30 years in good health.

In its sample, this clonotype was seen many times. An end of the junction differs from the germline gene, which may be a read error. The chain carries TRBV5-1 and TRBJ2-5; possibly TRBD1 for D (6 bases). Looked up from germline, CDR1 is SGHRS and CDR2 is YFSETQ. CDR3 length: 13 residues. CDR3 amino acids: CASSLQGRETQYF. In DNA, the CDR3 is TGTGCCAGCAGTCTACAGGGAAGAGAGACCCAGTACTTC.

The V gene is TRBV5-1, the J gene TRBJ2-3; the match to TRBD2 covers 13 bases. Germline trimming cut 0 bases from V and 5 bases from J; bases unmatched to any gene: 9. CDR3 length: 18 amino acids. The germline V gene has CDR1 SGHRS and CDR2 YFSETQ. This CDR3 reads CASSLASWTSGRKDTQYF. CDR3 nucleotides: TGCGCCAGCAGCTTGGCATCGTGGACTAGCGGGAGAAAAGATACGCAGTATTTT.

Here the CDR3 DNA reads TGTGCCACCAGTGATCCAACAGGGCTCCAGCAGTACTTC. Translating gives CATSDPTGLQQYF. The chain combines TRBV24-1 with TRBJ2-7; a possible D gene is TRBD1 (6 bases). The germline V gene encodes CDR1 KGHDR and CDR2 SFDVKD. Trimming left V 3 bases short and J 8 bases short, with 13 bases between. The CDR3 covers 13 residues.

The CDR3 is CASSFGTSSYNEQFF. The CDR3 DNA is TGTGCCAGCAGTTTTGGGACTAGCTCCTACAATGAGCAGTTCTTC. The rearrangement links TRBV12-3 or TRBV12-4 to TRBJ2-1, with TRBD2 matching over 8 bases. The V and J ends lost 3 bases and 0 bases, in that order; junction bases with no gene match: 1. The CDR3 loop spans 15 amino acids.

The DNA of the CDR3 is TGTGCCAGTCGAAACTCCAGGGGGCGAACCTATGGCTACACCTTC. Translated: CASRNSRGRTYGYTF. The V call is TRBV19, the J call TRBJ1-2; 8 nucleotides line up with TRBD1. Germline CDR1 is LNHDA and CDR2 is SQIVND (reference sequence). The CDR3 is 15 residues long. The trim removed 8 bases at V and 4 bases at J, leaving 12 bases unmatched.

This clonotype was counted a few times. The CDR3 nucleotides are TGTGCCAGCAGCTTAGTAGGAGGACCTTTAGGCTATGGCTACACCTTC. Translating gives CASSLVGGPLGYGYTF. The chain joins TRBV7-8 to TRBJ1-2; the D is unclear. Germline values: CDR1 SGHVS, CDR2 FQNEAQ. V shed 1 base and J shed 4 bases, with 16 bases lying between them. The CDR3 length is 16 residues.

The chain recombines TRBV12-3 or TRBV12-4 with TRBJ2-3; 9 bases line up with TRBD2. The trim removed 6 bases at V and 4 bases at J, leaving 8 bases unmatched. CDR3 size: 15 residues. The CDR3 is CASRKLAGPADTQYF. The CDR3, as DNA: TGTGCCAGCAGGAAACTAGCGGGCCCCGCAGATACGCAGTATTTT.

The CDR3, as DNA: TGTGCCAGCAGCCAAGCTGCCACCGGGGAGCTGTTTTTT. This codes for CASSQAATGELFF. The chain couples TRBV4-2 to TRBJ2-2; D remains ambiguous. With 1 base removed from V and 4 bases from J, the gap between germline ends came to 4 bases. Germline assignment: CDR1 LGHNA and CDR2 YNFKEQ. The CDR3 extends over 13 amino acids.

V gene TRBV29-1 combines with J gene TRBJ2-1; 9 nucleotides agree with TRBD1. CDR1 is SQVTM, CDR2 ANQGSEA, per germline. The CDR3 consists of 14 residues. J gave up 8 bases and V 2 bases, and 7 bases lay outside the gene matches. The chain's CDR3 is CSVEPRDRVDEQFF. The CDR3 nucleotides are TGCAGCGTTGAACCCCGGGACAGGGTCGATGAGCAGTTCTTC.

This clonotype was counted only a few times. The rearrangement links TRBV30 to TRBJ2-1; possible D gene TRBD2, 5 bases. This CDR3 comprises 13 residues. Trimming stripped 4 bases from V and 7 bases from J, with 14 bases between. The germline V gene has CDR1 GTSNPN and CDR2 SVGIG (reference sequence). The CDR3 DNA reads TGTGCCTGGACCGTTAGCAGCGGAAATGAGCAGTTCTTC. This encodes CAWTVSSGNEQFF.

The chain links TRBV14 to TRBJ2-7; perhaps TRBD1 as D (6 bases). With 2 bases removed from V and 2 bases from J, the gap between germline ends came to 16 bases. The CDR3 runs 16 residues. Per the germline V gene, CDR1 is SGHDN and CDR2 is FVKESK. The CDR3 DNA sequence: TGTGCCAGCAGCCAAAGAGAGGGGACACTAACCTACGAGCAGTACTTC. Protein: CASSQREGTLTYEQYF.

There are many counts of this clonotype. The rearrangement joins TRBV7-2 to TRBJ1-5; D not certain. V was shortened by 5 bases and J by 3 bases, with 14 bases between the two germline ends. This CDR3 region has 15 residues. Germline loops: CDR1 SGHTA, CDR2 FQGNSA. In DNA form, the CDR3 reads TGTGCCAGCAGCCGAGGTGGACTATCCAATCAGCCCCAGCATTTT. This codes for CASSRGGLSNQPQHF.

The chain employs TRBV5-1 and TRBJ2-3; TRBD2 aligns across 10 bases. The CDR3 runs 17 residues. V was pared by 2 bases and J by 2 bases, with 8 bases of the junction left unmatched. Germline CDR1 is SGHRS and CDR2 is YFSETQ. The CDR3 loop is CASSFPESGGVTDTQYF. In DNA form, the CDR3 reads TGCGCCAGCAGCTTCCCCGAAAGCGGGGGGGTCACAGATACGCAGTATTTT.

The chain combines TRBV7-8 with TRBJ2-7; D not certain. CDR3 size: 13 residues. V was pared by 5 bases and J by 0 bases, with 8 bases between. The germline gives CDR1 SGHVS, CDR2 FQNEAQ. CDR3 protein: CASSADISYEQYF. CDR3 nucleotides: TGTGCCAGCAGCGCAGACATCTCCTACGAGCAGTACTTC.

This chain links TRBV11-2 with TRBJ2-1; D is unclear. The CDR3 is 13 amino acids. V was shortened by 5 bases and J by 3 bases, with 8 bases between the two germline ends. Germline CDR1 SGHAT, CDR2 FQNNGV. The CDR3, as DNA: TGTGCCAGCAGCCGAAATGTCTACAATGAGCAGTTCTTC. Residues: CASSRNVYNEQFF. The variable domain in full, completed from reference TRBV11-2 and TRBJ2-1, reads EAGVAQSPRYKIIEKRQSVAFWCNPISGHATLYWYQQILGQGPKLLIQFQNNGVVDDSQLPKDRFSAERLKGVDSTLKIQPAKLEDSAVYLCASSRNVYNEQFFGPGTRLTVL.